This is a list of T cell receptor beta chains from one sample in a study of blood T cell repertoires in COVID-19. Only in-frame clones appear in the TCRdb table, and some are missing; sequencing was by immunoSEQ multiplex PCR. Of approximately 69,000 clones listed, roughly 81% are singletons. The sequencing sample was made of peripheral blood. The receptors derive from an older woman with acute or convalescent COVID-19. The CDR3 runs from the conserved cysteine through the conserved F or W. Fields, in order: J gene, D gene, clone size, V gene, CDR3 length, CDR3 DNA, CDR3 protein. The D gene is left open where the match is weak. Expanded clones get a size class; other rows say once, few or many, or leave the size out.

J gene: TRBJ1-2
D gene: -
clone size: many
V gene: TRBV11-2
CDR3 length: 16
CDR3 DNA: TGTGCCAGCAGCCCCCAGACCGGCAGGATTAACTATGGCTACACCTTC
CDR3 protein: CASSPQTGRINYGYTF

J gene: TRBJ2-2
D gene: TRBD1
clone size: -
V gene: TRBV7-9
CDR3 length: 16
CDR3 DNA: TGTGCCAGCAGCGAAAGGACAGGGGGCAACACCGGGGAGCTGTTTTTT
CDR3 protein: CASSERTGGNTGELFF

J gene: TRBJ1-1
D gene: -
clone size: -
V gene: TRBV7-9
CDR3 length: 14
CDR3 DNA: TGTGCCAGCAGCCGACTCACCGAAGGGGGTGAAGCTTTCTTT
CDR3 protein: CASSRLTEGGEAFF

J gene: TRBJ2-2
D gene: -
clone size: -
V gene: TRBV3-1/TRBV3-2
CDR3 length: 16
CDR3 DNA: TGTGCCAGCAGCCAAGTTTTCGGGGGAAGCCCCGGGGAGCTGTTTTTT
CDR3 protein: CASSQVFGGSPGELFF

J gene: TRBJ2-1
D gene: -
clone size: -
V gene: TRBV7-2
CDR3 length: 15
CDR3 DNA: TGTGCCAGCAGCTACCTAGGGGCCTCCTACAATGAGCAGTTCTTC
CDR3 protein: CASSYLGASYNEQFF

J gene: TRBJ1-2
D gene: TRBD1
clone size: -
V gene: TRBV3-1/TRBV3-2
CDR3 length: 14
CDR3 DNA: TGTGCCAGCAGCCAGACAGGGTTAGGGTATGGCTACACCTTC
CDR3 protein: CASSQTGLGYGYTF

J gene: TRBJ1-1
D gene: TRBD1
clone size: -
V gene: TRBV28
CDR3 length: 15
CDR3 DNA: TGTGCCAGCAGTTTGAATGACAGGGTATCCACTGAAGCTTTCTTT
CDR3 protein: CASSLNDRVSTEAFF

J gene: TRBJ1-6
D gene: -
clone size: once
V gene: TRBV11-2
CDR3 length: 14
CDR3 DNA: TGTGCCAGCAGCTATAACAACTATAATTCACCCCTCCACTTT
CDR3 protein: CASSYNNYNSPLHF

J gene: TRBJ2-5
D gene: -
clone size: -
V gene: TRBV3-1/TRBV3-2
CDR3 length: 16
CDR3 DNA: TGTGCCAGCAGCCAAGTTAAGGGTGGGGGCAAAGAGACCCAGTACTTC
CDR3 protein: CASSQVKGGGKETQYF

J gene: TRBJ2-7
D gene: TRBD1
clone size: -
V gene: TRBV19
CDR3 length: 15
CDR3 DNA: TGTGCCAGTAGAGACAGCGGGACAGGGGCCTACGAGCAGTACTTC
CDR3 protein: CASRDSGTGAYEQYF

J gene: TRBJ1-2
D gene: -
clone size: -
V gene: TRBV28
CDR3 length: 14
CDR3 DNA: TGTGCCAGCAGTTTATCTCGGGGTGTTCATGGCTACACCTTC
CDR3 protein: CASSLSRGVHGYTF

J gene: TRBJ1-1
D gene: -
clone size: once
V gene: TRBV29-1
CDR3 length: 12
CDR3 DNA: TGCAGCGTGGGACTTTGGGACACTGAAGCTTTCTTT
CDR3 protein: CSVGLWDTEAFF

J gene: TRBJ2-2
D gene: TRBD1
clone size: once
V gene: TRBV11-3
CDR3 length: 15
CDR3 DNA: TGTGCCAGCAGTATTACCGGGACAGGGTCCGGGGAGCTGTTTTTT
CDR3 protein: CASSITGTGSGELFF